This passage covers 26 T cell receptor beta chains from one sample sequenced in a study of T cells in Graves' hyperthyroidism and ophthalmopathy. TCR beta CDR3 region amplification was performed from RNA transcripts. The TCR CDR3 first-round RT-PCR relied on the HTBI primer set. TCRdb used MiXCR to reprocess the multiplex PCR reads, holding one entry per CDR3 protein. Of about 530,000 distinct CDR3 sequences in the sample, over 15% are singletons; the top ten hold 17%. The sample was blood. The origin of the receptors is a woman aged 18-35 years with Graves' ophthalmopathy.

In this sample, this clonotype turned up a few times. This chain connects TRBV9 to TRBJ2-2; tentatively, D is TRBD1 or TRBD2 (5 bases each). CDR1 SGDLS and CDR2 YYNGEE come from the germline V gene. Trimming removed 5 bases from V and 3 bases from J, with 14 bases in between. The CDR3 is 15 residues long. CDR3: CASSKTAGDTGELFF. The CDR3 region has the DNA TGTGCCAGCAGTAAGACAGCCGGGGACACCGGGGAGCTGTTTTTT. The whole variable domain, filled in from reference TRBV9 and TRBJ2-2, reads DSGVTQTPKHLITATGQRVTLRCSPRSGDLSVYWYQQSLDQGLQFLIQYYNGEERAKGNILERFSAQQFPDLHSELNLSSLELGDSALYFCASSKTAGDTGELFFGEGSRLTVL.

This clonotype has a count of ten or more. The V and J genes are TRBV30 and TRBJ1-1, with D possibly being TRBD1 (5 bases). V was cut by 8 bases and J by 0 bases, with 16 bases left in between. The germline gives CDR1 GTSNPN, CDR2 SVGIG (reference sequence). This CDR3 contains 14 residues. As DNA, the CDR3 is TGTGCCCTTTCATCACAGGAGATGAACACTGAAGCTTTCTTT. Its protein product is CALSSQEMNTEAFF.

Concerning this clonotype itself: A read error may be the cause here, since a much bigger clone is one base away. CDR3 in DNA: TGTGTCAGCAGCTCCAGCCCTAGCGGGGGTAGCTCCTACAATGAGCAGTTCTTC. Protein product: CVSSSSPSGGSSYNEQFF. This chain connects TRBV7-9 to TRBJ2-1; TRBD2 matches 10 bases. The CDR3 loop spans 18 amino acids. The V gene's germline CDR1 is SEHNR and CDR2 FQNEAQ (reference sequence). Full variable domain (remainder filled in from reference TRBV7-9 and TRBJ2-1): DTGVSQNPRHKITKRGQNVTFRCDPISEHNRLYWYRQTLGQGPEFLTYFQNEAQLEKSRLLSDRFSAERPKGSFSTLEIQRTEQGDSAMYLCVSSSSPSGGSSYNEQFFGPGTRLTVL.

There are many counts of this clonotype. The gene calls are TRBV30 and TRBJ2-7, with TRBD1 matching over 7 bases. V was pared by 1 base and J by 2 bases, with 8 bases of the junction left unmatched. Germline CDR1 GTSNPN, CDR2 SVGIG (reference sequence). The CDR3 is 15 residues long. CDR3 in amino acids: CAWSGGRGGAYEQYF. CDR3 DNA sequence: TGTGCCTGGAGTGGAGGGAGAGGGGGCGCCTACGAGCAGTACTTC.

This clonotype was seen only a few times. The chain combines TRBV28 with TRBJ1-1; 9 bases are a match to TRBD1. J gave up 7 bases and V 4 bases, and 4 bases lay outside the gene matches. The germline gives CDR1 MDHEN, CDR2 SYDVKM. The CDR3 extends over 13 amino acids. Written as DNA, the CDR3 is TGTGCCAGCAGTTACGGGACAGGGATTGAAGCTTTCTTT. The encoded protein is CASSYGTGIEAFF.

The V gene is TRBV9, the J gene TRBJ2-1, with a tentative D call TRBD2 (6 bases). This CDR3 is built from 14 residues. The V end lost 1 base, the J end lost 7 bases, and 12 bases lay between the germline ends. Germline V gives CDR1 SGDLS, CDR2 YYNGEE. This CDR3 reads CASSVPGDGNEQFF. CDR3 sequence (DNA): TGTGCCAGCAGCGTACCGGGGGACGGGAATGAGCAGTTCTTC.

Written as DNA, the CDR3 is TGTGCCAGCAGCTTGCAAAAGAAGACCTACAATGAGCAGTTCTTC. Translated, it gives CASSLQKKTYNEQFF. The chain is built from TRBV5-4 and TRBJ2-1; D is undetermined. Between the trimmed V and J ends, which lost 1 base and 2 bases, there was a span of 10 bases. The CDR3 runs 15 residues. Germline CDR1 and CDR2: SGHNT and YYREEE (reference sequence).

Worth noting for this clonotype: One base away lies a much larger clone, so this may be a sequencing read error. The chain is built from TRBV7-3 and TRBJ1-6; 8 bases are a match to TRBD1. The germline V gene has CDR1 SGHTA and CDR2 FQGTGA. The CDR3 extends over 13 amino acids. CDR3 in DNA: TGTGCCGGCAGCACAGGGGGGAATTCACCCCTCCACTTT. It encodes CAGSTGGNSPLHF.

Note on this clonotype: This may stem from a read error, because a much larger clone lies one nucleotide away. The chain carries TRBV7-2 and TRBJ2-7; 7 nucleotides line up with TRBD2. This CDR3 is 16 amino acids long. Per the germline V gene, CDR1 is SGHTA and CDR2 is FQGNSA. DNA for the CDR3: TGTGCCAGCAGCTTAGGAAGCGGGGCCCGCTCCTACGGGCAGTACTTC. As protein: CASSLGSGARSYGQYF.

As concerns this clonotype: Being one base from a much bigger clone, this may be a read error. The chain employs TRBV28 and TRBJ2-3, with no clear D. There are 16 residues in the CDR3. Germline CDR1 MDHEN, CDR2 SYDVKM. V lost 3 bases and J 0 bases, leaving 13 bases between the germline ends. In DNA form, the CDR3 reads TGTGCCAGCAGTTTTGGCCCAACGGATAGCACAGATACGCAGTATTTT. It translates to CASSFGPTDSTDTQYF.

This clonotype was found many times. The CDR3, as DNA: TGTGCCAGCAGCGGGGACAGGGGGAGTATGAACACTGAAGCTTTCTTT. Its translation is CASSGDRGSMNTEAFF. The chain couples TRBV2 to TRBJ1-1; 11 bases fit TRBD1. The V and J ends lost 6 bases and 0 bases, in that order; junction bases with no gene match: 6. This CDR3 is 16 amino acids long. Germline values: CDR1 SNHLY, CDR2 FYNNEI.

Ten or more counts support this clonotype. The rearrangement joins TRBV20-1 to TRBJ2-5, with 13 bases matching TRBD2. J was trimmed by 5 bases and V by 4 bases; bases with no gene match: 13. Germline V gives CDR1 DFQATT, CDR2 SNEGSKA (reference sequence). CDR3 length: 17 residues. DNA of the CDR3: TGCAGTGCTACTACTAGCGGGGGGGCCTTGAGTCTCGAGACCCAGTACTTC. Translated: CSATTSGGALSLETQYF.

This clonotype was seen ten or more times. The chain is built from TRBV3-1 and TRBJ2-7, with D possibly being TRBD2 (5 bases). The germline gives CDR1 LGHDT, CDR2 YNNKEL (reference sequence). Trimming stripped 5 bases from V and 1 base from J, with 9 bases between. The CDR3 covers 13 residues. The CDR3 reads CASSSRESYEQYF. The CDR3 DNA reads TGTGCCAGCAGCAGTAGGGAGTCCTACGAGCAGTACTTC.

J is TRBJ1-5 and V is TRBV30; D remains unclear. CDR3 length: 14 residues. Deletions cut 2 bases from V and 8 bases from J, with 16 bases between. Germline V gene lookup returns CDR1 GTSNPN and CDR2 SVGIG (reference sequence). The chain's CDR3 is CAWSPQSTVEPQHF. As DNA, the CDR3 is TGTGCCTGGAGTCCACAATCGACGGTCGAGCCCCAGCATTTT.

This clonotype was recorded many times. The V gene is TRBV28, the J gene TRBJ1-2; D perhaps matches TRBD1 (6 bases). V was clipped by 6 bases and J by 4 bases, with 15 bases between them. The CDR3 consists of 14 residues. Germline assignment: CDR1 MDHEN and CDR2 SYDVKM. This chain's CDR3 is CASSPRQAIYGYTF. The CDR3 nucleotides read TGTGCCAGCAGCCCTAGACAGGCGATCTATGGCTACACCTTC.

This clonotype has more than one count but fewer than ten. The rearrangement links TRBV20-1 to TRBJ1-2; no firm D call. Trimming took 3 bases from V and 1 from J, leaving 18 bases between them. There are 16 residues in the CDR3. Germline CDR1 reads DFQATT; CDR2 reads SNEGSKA (reference sequence). CDR3 DNA: TGCAGTGCTAGGATCCCTTGGAGAGATTATAACTATGGCTACACCTTC. Amino acid sequence: CSARIPWRDYNYGYTF.

This clonotype has a handful of counts. The rearrangement links TRBV20-1 to TRBJ2-4, with 10 bases identical to TRBD2. Trimming cost V 5 bases and J 3 bases; bases outside gene matches: 7. Germline V gene lookup returns CDR1 DFQATT and CDR2 SNEGSKA (reference sequence). The CDR3 sequence is 15 residues long. CDR3 sequence (DNA): TGCAGTGCTCAGGGAGCTAGCGGGAGCAAAAACATTCAGTACTTC. This encodes CSAQGASGSKNIQYF.

As regards this clonotype: In this CDR3 the conserved last residue, phenylalanine or tryptophan, is missing, so a read error is likely. This chain joins TRBV6-2 or TRBV6-3 and TRBJ2-7; 9 positions match TRBD1. Germline V gives CDR1 MNHEY, CDR2 SVGEGT. CDR3 length: 14 amino acids. The junction had 6 bases not matched to a gene; V was cut back by 7 bases and J by 2 bases. CDR3 sequence reads: CASKGQGATYEQYL. The DNA for the CDR3 is TGTGCCAGCAAGGGACAGGGAGCCACCTACGAGCAGTACCTC.

This clonotype occurred many times. The chain carries TRBV5-1 and TRBJ1-1; D perhaps matches TRBD1 (5 bases). Germline CDR1 and CDR2: SGHRS and YFSETQ. The V gene lost 3 bases and the J gene lost 5 bases, with 14 bases spanning the gap. The CDR3 is made up of 14 amino acids. CDR3 amino acids: CASSWDSPGTEAFF. CDR3 nucleotide sequence: TGCGCCAGCAGCTGGGACTCCCCCGGGACTGAAGCTTTCTTT.

The table lists this clonotype with many counts. This sequence joins TRBV4-1 and TRBJ2-5; 8 bases align to TRBD2. Germline V CDR1 and CDR2: MGHRA, YSYEKL. The CDR3 length is 17 residues. Trimming took 1 base from V and 2 from J; bases not matched to a gene: 9. The CDR3 is CASSQVAGGLIQETQYF. DNA of the CDR3: TGCGCCAGCAGCCAAGTGGCGGGGGGCCTTATACAAGAGACCCAGTACTTC.

In this sample, this clonotype turned up many times. The rearrangement links TRBV27 to TRBJ2-1, with TRBD1 identical over 8 bases. CDR3 length equals 14 residues. Germline lookup yields CDR1 MNHEY and CDR2 SMNVEV (reference sequence). Germline trimming cut 3 bases from V and 3 bases from J; bases unmatched to any gene: 1. CDR3 region: CASSFGQGYNEQFF. The CDR3, as DNA: TGTGCCAGCAGTTTTGGACAGGGCTACAATGAGCAGTTCTTC.

This clonotype was detected many times. This rearrangement joins TRBV3-1 to TRBJ2-1; tentative D call: TRBD2 (8 bases). V was pared by 4 bases and J by 7 bases, with 23 bases between. From germline, CDR1 is LGHDT and CDR2 YNNKEL (reference sequence). This CDR3 is 17 amino acids long. This CDR3 reads CASSPKTGTRGHNEQFF. CDR3 DNA sequence: TGTGCCAGCAGCCCGAAAACCGGGACTAGGGGGCATAATGAGCAGTTCTTC.

This clonotype was seen many times. The CDR3 spells CASSGTGANSNQPQHF. The CDR3 coding sequence is TGTGCCAGCAGTGGGACAGGCGCTAATAGCAATCAGCCCCAGCATTTT. J is TRBJ1-5 and V is TRBV2, with 7 bases identical to TRBD1. J lost 0 bases, V lost 4 bases, and 6 bases had no gene match. The germline CDR1 and CDR2 sequences are SNHLY and FYNNEI. This CDR3 has 16 amino acids.

The V and J genes are TRBV3-1 and TRBJ2-2; 7 nucleotides align to TRBD2. Trimming cost V 3 bases and J 3 bases; bases outside gene matches: 7. CDR1 is LGHDT, CDR2 YNNKEL, per germline (reference sequence). CDR3 size: 16 residues. CDR3 in DNA: TGTGCCAGCAGCCACCGCGGACTAGGGTACACCGGGGAGCTGTTTTTT. This gives the protein CASSHRGLGYTGELFF.

This clonotype was seen many times. The chain carries TRBV10-3 and TRBJ2-3; 8 positions match TRBD2. CDR3 length: 13 residues. Trimming took 8 bases from V and 4 from J; bases not matched to a gene: 5. Germline CDR1 and CDR2: ENHRY and SYGVKD. The CDR3 sequence is CAILGGEADTQYF. The CDR3 coding sequence is TGTGCCATCCTCGGGGGGGAGGCAGATACGCAGTATTTT.

This clonotype was found a few times. The V call is TRBV3-1, the J call TRBJ1-2, with a tentative D call TRBD1 (5 bases). The V gene's germline CDR1 is LGHDT and CDR2 YNNKEL (reference sequence). The CDR3 length is 15 residues. V lost 2 bases and J 0 bases, leaving 10 bases between the germline ends. As DNA, the CDR3 is TGTGCCAGCAGCCAATTTGGGGGGGCTAACTATGGCTACACCTTC. Its protein product is CASSQFGGANYGYTF.